This T cell receptor (beta chain) was identified during a study of regulatory T cells in long-lasting Graves disease. Across the whole study: Antithyroid drug intake by newly diagnosed Graves' patients had lasted under 3 months. General study results and limits: With a small sample size, accuracy may have been reduced.

Comment on this clonotype: Its antigen is as yet unknown. Compared with germline, one end of the junction differs, possibly owing to a read error.

Time point indicated: newly diagnosed GD, antithyroid drugs for less than 3 months. The authors made the TCR library using RNA they extracted from PBMCs. Through Arm-PCR of CDR3 regions and iRepertoire HTBI primers, TCR beta libraries were built. TCRdb reanalysed the multiplex PCR reads using MiXCR and keeps one entry per CDR3 protein. The data show roughly 560,000 distinct CDR3 sequences, about 16% seen once. Per germline, CDR1 SGHKS and CDR2 YYEKEE (reference sequence). The CDR3 loop spans 15 amino acids. These data were likewise used in another study, on T cells in Graves' hyperthyroidism and ophthalmopathy. From that second work: Based on clinical symptoms, serum thyroxine and TRAb, thyroid ultrasound and orbital computed tomography, diagnoses were reached. The HTBI primer set served for first-round RT-PCR of the TCR CDR3.

V gene TRBV5-5 combines with J gene TRBJ1-3; D is ambiguous. The clonotype originates from a woman aged 35 to 60 with Graves disease. This specimen consisted of peripheral blood mononuclear cells (PBMCs), obtained at new diagnosis, from a patient treated with antithyroid drugs. In nucleotides, the CDR3 is TGCGCCAGCAGCCTGAACACTCCTAGTGGAAACACCATATATTTT. Encoded protein: CASSLNTPSGNTIYF.